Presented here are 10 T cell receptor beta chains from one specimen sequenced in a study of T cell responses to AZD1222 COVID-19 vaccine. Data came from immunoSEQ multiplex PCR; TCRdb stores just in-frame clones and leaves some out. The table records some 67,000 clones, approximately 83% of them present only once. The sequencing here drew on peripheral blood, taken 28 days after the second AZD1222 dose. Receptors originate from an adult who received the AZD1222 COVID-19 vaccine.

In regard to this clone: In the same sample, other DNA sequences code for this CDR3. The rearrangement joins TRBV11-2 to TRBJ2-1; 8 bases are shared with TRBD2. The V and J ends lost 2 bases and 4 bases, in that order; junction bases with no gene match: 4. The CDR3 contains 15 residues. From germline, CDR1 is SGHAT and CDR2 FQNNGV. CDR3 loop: CASSLMAGGYNEQFF. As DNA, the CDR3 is TGTGCCAGCAGCTTAATGGCGGGGGGTTACAATGAGCAGTTCTTC.

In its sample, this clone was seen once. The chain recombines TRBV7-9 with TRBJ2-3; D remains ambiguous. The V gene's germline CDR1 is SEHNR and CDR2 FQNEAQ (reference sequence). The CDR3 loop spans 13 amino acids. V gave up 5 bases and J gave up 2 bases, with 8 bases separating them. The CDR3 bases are TGTGCCAGCAGCCACGACCACACAGATACGCAGTATTTT. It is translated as CASSHDHTDTQYF. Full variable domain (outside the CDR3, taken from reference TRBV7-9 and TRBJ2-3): DTGVSQNPRHKITKRGQNVTFRCDPISEHNRLYWYRQTLGQGPEFLTYFQNEAQLEKSRLLSDRFSAERPKGSFSTLEIQRTEQGDSAMYLCASSHDHTDTQYFGPGTRLTVL.

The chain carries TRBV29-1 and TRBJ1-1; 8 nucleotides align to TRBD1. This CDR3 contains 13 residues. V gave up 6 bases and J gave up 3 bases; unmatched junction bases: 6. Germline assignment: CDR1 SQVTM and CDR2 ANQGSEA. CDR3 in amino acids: CSVYGTGDTEAFF. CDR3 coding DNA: TGCAGCGTATACGGGACAGGAGACACTGAAGCTTTCTTT.

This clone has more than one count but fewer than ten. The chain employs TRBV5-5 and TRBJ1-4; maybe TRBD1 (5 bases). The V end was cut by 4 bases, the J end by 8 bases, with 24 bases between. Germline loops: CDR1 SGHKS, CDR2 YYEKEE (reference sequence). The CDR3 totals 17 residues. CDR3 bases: TGTGCCAGCAGCCTACTGGCAAGCCGGGGGTTTCCGGAAAAACTGTTTTTT. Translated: CASSLLASRGFPEKLFF. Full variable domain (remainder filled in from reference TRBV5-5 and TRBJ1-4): DAGVTQSPTHLIKTRGQQVTLRCSPISGHKSVSWYQQVLGQGPQFIFQYYEKEERGRGNFPDRFSARQFPNYSSELNVNALLLGDSALYLCASSLLASRGFPEKLFFGSGTQLSVL.

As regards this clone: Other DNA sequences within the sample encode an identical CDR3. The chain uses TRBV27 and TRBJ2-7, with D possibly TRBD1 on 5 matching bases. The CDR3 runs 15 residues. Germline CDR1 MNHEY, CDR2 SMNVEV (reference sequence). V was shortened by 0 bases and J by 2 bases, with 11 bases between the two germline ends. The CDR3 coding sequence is TGTGCCAGCAGTTTATCGGGGCACGGACCCTACGAGCAGTACTTC. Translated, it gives CASSLSGHGPYEQYF.

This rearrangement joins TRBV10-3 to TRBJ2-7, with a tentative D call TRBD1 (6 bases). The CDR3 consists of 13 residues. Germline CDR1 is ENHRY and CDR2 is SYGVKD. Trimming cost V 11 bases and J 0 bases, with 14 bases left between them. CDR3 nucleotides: TGTGCCGCCGGAGCCAGGGGCTCCTACGAGCAGTACTTC. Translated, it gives CAAGARGSYEQYF.

CDR3 sequence reads: CASSLELAGGPSTDTQYF. Here the CDR3 DNA reads TGTGCCAGCAGCTTGGAACTAGCGGGGGGCCCTAGCACAGATACGCAGTATTTT. V gene TRBV5-5 combines with J gene TRBJ2-3; 12 bases match TRBD2. The junction had 5 bases not matched to a gene; V was cut back by 0 bases and J by 0 bases. CDR1 and CDR2 from the germline V gene are SGHKS and YYEKEE (reference sequence). The CDR3 spans 18 residues. The full variable domain, with the rest looked up from reference TRBV5-5 and TRBJ2-3, is DAGVTQSPTHLIKTRGQQVTLRCSPISGHKSVSWYQQVLGQGPQFIFQYYEKEERGRGNFPDRFSARQFPNYSSELNVNALLLGDSALYLCASSLELAGGPSTDTQYFGPGTRLTVL.

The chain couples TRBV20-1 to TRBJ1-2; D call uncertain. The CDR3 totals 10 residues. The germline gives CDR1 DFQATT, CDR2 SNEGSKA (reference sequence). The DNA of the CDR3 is TGCAGCATGACCAACTATGGCTACACCTTC. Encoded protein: CSMTNYGYTF.

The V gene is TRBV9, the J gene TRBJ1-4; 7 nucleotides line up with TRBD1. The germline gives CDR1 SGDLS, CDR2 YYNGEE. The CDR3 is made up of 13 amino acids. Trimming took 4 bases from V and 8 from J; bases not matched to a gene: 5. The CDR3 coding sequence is TGTGCCAGCAGCCGCGGGACAGAAGAAAAACTGTTTTTT. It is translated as CASSRGTEEKLFF. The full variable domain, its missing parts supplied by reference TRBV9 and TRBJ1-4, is DSGVTQTPKHLITATGQRVTLRCSPRSGDLSVYWYQQSLDQGLQFLIQYYNGEERAKGNILERFSAQQFPDLHSELNLSSLELGDSALYFCASSRGTEEKLFFGSGTQLSVL.

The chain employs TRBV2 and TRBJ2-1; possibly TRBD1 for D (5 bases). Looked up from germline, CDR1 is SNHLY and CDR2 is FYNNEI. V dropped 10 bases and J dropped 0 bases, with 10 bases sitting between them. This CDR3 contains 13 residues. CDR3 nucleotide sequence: TGTGCCACAGGGCGTAGCTCCTACAATGAGCAGTTCTTC. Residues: CATGRSSYNEQFF.